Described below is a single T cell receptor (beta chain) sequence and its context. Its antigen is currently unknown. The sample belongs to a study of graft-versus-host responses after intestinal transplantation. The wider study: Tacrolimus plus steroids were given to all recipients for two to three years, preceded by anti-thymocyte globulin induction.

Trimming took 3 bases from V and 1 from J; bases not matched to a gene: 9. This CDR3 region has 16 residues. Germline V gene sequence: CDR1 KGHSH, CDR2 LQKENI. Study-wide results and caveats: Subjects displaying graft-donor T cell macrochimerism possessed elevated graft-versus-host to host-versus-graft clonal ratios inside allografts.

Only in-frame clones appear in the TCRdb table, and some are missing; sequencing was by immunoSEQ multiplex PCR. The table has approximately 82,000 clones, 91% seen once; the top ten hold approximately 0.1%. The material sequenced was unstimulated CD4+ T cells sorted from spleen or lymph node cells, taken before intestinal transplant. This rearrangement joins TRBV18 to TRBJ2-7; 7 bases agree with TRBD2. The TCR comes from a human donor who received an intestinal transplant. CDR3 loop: CASSPPRLADSYEQYF. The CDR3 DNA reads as TGTGCCAGCTCACCCCCCAGACTAGCTGATTCCTACGAGCAGTACTTC. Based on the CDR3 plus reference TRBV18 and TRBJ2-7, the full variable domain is NAGVMQNPRHLVRRRGQEARLRCSPMKGHSHVYWYRQLPEEGLKFMVYLQKENIIDESGMPKERFSAEFPKEGPSILRIQQVVRGDSAAYFCASSPPRLADSYEQYFGPGTRLTVT.